A single sample is the source of the 21 T cell receptor beta chains below, sequenced in a study of cytomegalovirus exposure and HLA in healthy donors. Primers included in the PCR were 60 Vbeta and 13 Jbeta primers. Only in-frame clones appear in the TCRdb table, and some are missing; sequencing was by immunoSEQ multiplex PCR. Altogether about 140,000 clones are present, approximately 10% being singletons, with the ten largest covering more than 6.5%. The sequencing sample was made of PBMCs. The source of these receptors is a woman aged 40 to 49 in good health and CMV-seropositive.

This clone was counted a few times. This chain connects TRBV27 to TRBJ1-2, with TRBD1 matching over 7 bases. The CDR3 contains 17 residues. The junction had 13 bases not matched to a gene; V was cut back by 4 bases and J by 2 bases. CDR1 is MNHEY, CDR2 SMNVEV, per germline (reference sequence). CDR3 sequence (DNA): TGTGCCAGCAGTTCCCCCCTAGGACAGGATCACAACTATGGCTACACCTTC. This gives the protein CASSSPLGQDHNYGYTF.

The chain is built from TRBV2 and TRBJ2-7; 9 positions agree with TRBD2. The CDR3 covers 14 residues. Germline values: CDR1 SNHLY, CDR2 FYNNEI. Trimming at V came to 8 bases and at J to 1 base, leaving 6 bases not matched to a gene. This CDR3 is CASARSGGSYEQYF. The CDR3, as DNA: TGTGCCAGCGCCAGAAGCGGGGGGTCCTACGAGCAGTACTTC. Using reference TRBV2 and TRBJ2-7 for the parts outside the CDR3, the full variable domain is EPEVTQTPSHQVTQMGQEVILRCVPISNHLYFYWYRQILGQKVEFLVSFYNNEISEKSEIFDDQFSVERPDGSNFTLKIRSTKLEDSAMYFCASARSGGSYEQYFGPGTRLTVT.

This clone was recorded a few times. The J gene is TRBJ1-2, the V gene TRBV4-1; D unresolved. V dropped 2 bases and J dropped 4 bases, with 14 bases sitting between them. The germline CDR1 and CDR2 sequences are MGHRA and YSYEKL. The CDR3 is made up of 15 amino acids. This CDR3 is CASSQSLLGPYGYTF. The CDR3 DNA is TGCGCCAGCAGCCAATCCCTCCTTGGCCCCTATGGCTACACCTTC.

This clone has only a few counts. This rearrangement joins TRBV6-5 to TRBJ1-2, with D possibly being TRBD1 (5 bases). Trimming left V 6 bases short and J 9 bases short, with 23 bases between. The germline gives CDR1 MNHEY, CDR2 SVGAGI. There are 15 residues in the CDR3. The CDR3 protein is CASSQLSSPNRRYTF. CDR3 in DNA: TGTGCCAGCAGCCAATTGAGTTCCCCCAACAGGCGCTACACCTTC.

This clone was detected a few times. The chain couples TRBV6-5 to TRBJ2-3; 12 nucleotides match TRBD2. CDR1 and CDR2 (germline): MNHEY, SVGAGI. This CDR3 is 15 amino acids long. V shed 6 bases, J shed 4 bases, and the junction held 5 bases outside the gene matches. CDR3 in amino acids: CASRTLAGGSDTQYF. CDR3 sequence (DNA): TGTGCCAGCAGGACACTAGCGGGGGGATCAGATACGCAGTATTTT.

CDR3 bases: TGTGCCAGTAGTAGTCCACGAGGGGACTCTACGGTAGAAAAACTGTTTTTT. Amino acids: CASSSPRGDSTVEKLFF. The chain recombines TRBV19 with TRBJ1-4; D is perhaps TRBD1 (5 bases). The V and J ends lost 4 bases and 8 bases respectively, with 23 bases between them. The CDR3 is 17 amino acids. From germline, CDR1 is LNHDA and CDR2 SQIVND (reference sequence). Filled out from reference TRBV19 and TRBJ1-4, the complete variable domain reads DGGITQSPKYLFRKEGQNVTLSCEQNLNHDAMYWYRQDPGQGLRLIYYSQIVNDFQKGDIAEGYSVSREKKESFPLTVTSAQKNPTAFYLCASSSPRGDSTVEKLFFGSGTQLSVL.

This clone was recorded a few times. The rearrangement joins TRBV2 to TRBJ2-2; D might be TRBD1 (5 bases). This CDR3 region has 15 residues. Germline CDR1 SNHLY, CDR2 FYNNEI. V dropped 6 bases and J dropped 5 bases, with 16 bases sitting between them. CDR3 amino acids: CASRVGQGRTGELFF. The DNA for the CDR3 is TGTGCCAGCAGGGTGGGGCAGGGAAGGACCGGGGAGCTGTTTTTT.

V and J are TRBV6-6 and TRBJ2-7; 9 nucleotides align to TRBD1. Germline V CDR1 and CDR2: MNHNY, SVGAGI (reference sequence). The CDR3 totals 15 residues. V was clipped by 5 bases and J by 4 bases; unmatched bases: 9. The CDR3 loop reads CASSQPGTGRYEQYF. The CDR3 DNA reads TGTGCCAGCAGTCAACCCGGGACAGGGAGGTACGAGCAGTACTTC.

The rearrangement uses TRBV5-1 and TRBJ1-1; D gene uncertain. The V and J ends lost 4 bases and 2 bases respectively, with 18 bases between them. The CDR3 is made up of 16 amino acids. The germline CDR1 and CDR2 sequences are SGHRS and YFSETQ. CDR3 sequence reads: CASSPEGPGSNTEAFF. The CDR3 DNA sequence: TGCGCCAGCAGCCCCGAAGGTCCAGGATCCAACACTGAAGCTTTCTTT.

This clone showed up just a few times. This chain connects TRBV6-6 to TRBJ1-1; D is perhaps TRBD1 (5 bases). Germline-derived CDR1 and CDR2 are MNHNY and SVGAGI (reference sequence). The ends were cut back, 10 bases at V and 4 bases at J, with 13 bases in the middle. The CDR3 loop spans 12 amino acids. The CDR3 bases are TGTGCCACCCATTCGGGGGTCACTGAAGCTTTCTTT. Protein: CATHSGVTEAFF.

The CDR3 protein is CAISKGGATNYNEQFF. The CDR3 nucleotides are TGTGCCATCAGTAAGGGGGGGGCCACCAATTACAATGAGCAGTTCTTC. The rearrangement links TRBV10-3 to TRBJ2-1; a possible D gene is TRBD2 (7 bases). The germline CDR1 and CDR2 sequences are ENHRY and SYGVKD. The CDR3 sequence is 16 residues long. The V and J ends lost 5 bases and 4 bases respectively, with 18 bases between them.

This clone has only a few counts. The chain joins TRBV9 to TRBJ2-1, with 12 nucleotides matching TRBD2. The V segment lost 3 bases and the J segment 6 bases; nucleotides outside the gene matches: 4. The CDR3 is 15 amino acids. Germline lookup yields CDR1 SGDLS and CDR2 YYNGEE. The CDR3 reads CASSATSGGRNEQFF. The CDR3 nucleotides read TGTGCCAGCAGCGCGACTAGCGGGGGTCGCAATGAGCAGTTCTTC.

This clone was seen only a few times. CDR3 coding DNA: TGCGCCAGCAGCCTCTCGACTAGCGGGGGGGCGTACGAGCAGTACTTC. Amino acid sequence: CASSLSTSGGAYEQYF. The genes are TRBV4-1 and TRBJ2-7; 14 bases match TRBD2. The junction had 6 bases not matched to a gene; V was cut back by 4 bases and J by 4 bases. CDR1 is MGHRA, CDR2 YSYEKL, per germline. This CDR3 has 16 residues.

The chain uses TRBV18 and TRBJ2-2, with TRBD2 matching over 7 bases. This CDR3 contains 17 residues. Germline V CDR1 and CDR2: KGHSH, LQKENI. The junction had 7 bases not matched to a gene; V was cut back by 2 bases and J by 1 base. CDR3 in amino acids: CASSPIPAGLNTGELFF. CDR3 in DNA: TGTGCCAGCTCACCAATTCCAGCGGGGCTGAACACCGGGGAGCTGTTTTTT.

V is TRBV7-2 and J is TRBJ2-2, with unresolved D. Germline V lookup: CDR1 SGHTA, CDR2 FQGNSA. This CDR3 comprises 14 residues. Trimming removed 5 bases from V and 6 bases from J, with 13 bases in between. The CDR3 nucleotides read TGTGCCAGCAGCCCCTCAATCTATGCCGGGGAGCTGTTTTTT. Protein: CASSPSIYAGELFF.

J is TRBJ1-1 and V is TRBV5-1, with 9 nucleotides matching TRBD1. V lost 4 bases and J lost 3; bases outside the gene matches: 7. The CDR3 sequence is 15 residues long. The V gene's germline CDR1 is SGHRS and CDR2 YFSETQ. CDR3 amino acids: CASSPIRTGDTEAFF. The DNA for the CDR3 is TGCGCCAGCAGCCCCATAAGGACAGGGGACACTGAAGCTTTCTTT. Full variable domain (outside the CDR3, taken from reference TRBV5-1 and TRBJ1-1): KAGVTQTPRYLIKTRGQQVTLSCSPISGHRSVSWYQQTPGQGLQFLFEYFSETQRNKGNFPGRFSGRQFSNSRSEMNVSTLELGDSALYLCASSPIRTGDTEAFFGQGTRLTVV.

J is TRBJ1-4 and V is TRBV18; D is possibly TRBD1 (6 bases). The CDR3 runs 15 residues. The germline V gene has CDR1 KGHSH and CDR2 LQKENI. V was cut by 1 base and J by 0 bases, with 6 bases left in between. CDR3 nucleotide sequence: TGTGCCAGCTCACCACAGGGGGCAACTAATGAAAAACTGTTTTTT. Its translation: CASSPQGATNEKLFF. The full variable domain, completed using reference TRBV18 and TRBJ1-4, is NAGVMQNPRHLVRRRGQEARLRCSPMKGHSHVYWYRQLPEEGLKFMVYLQKENIIDESGMPKERFSAEFPKEGPSILRIQQVVRGDSAAYFCASSPQGATNEKLFFGSGTQLSVL.

The sample holds a few counts of this clone. The V call is TRBV7-6, the J call TRBJ2-3; D is uncertain. Germline lookup yields CDR1 SGHVS and CDR2 FNYEAQ. This CDR3 is 17 amino acids long. The V end was cut by 1 base, the J end by 0 bases, with 14 bases between. This chain's CDR3 is CASSLGSGVSSTDTQYF. In nucleotides, the CDR3 is TGTGCCAGCAGCTTAGGGTCCGGAGTCTCTAGCACAGATACGCAGTATTTT.

The chain recombines TRBV25-1 with TRBJ1-6, with a tentative D call TRBD1 (5 bases). From germline, CDR1 is MGHDK and CDR2 SYGVNS. The length of the CDR3 is 14 residues. Trimming removed 3 bases from V and 9 bases from J, with 12 bases in between. Here the CDR3 reads CASSDGGVSSPLHF. The CDR3 region has the DNA TGTGCCAGCAGTGATGGGGGGGTGAGTTCACCCCTCCACTTT.

There are a few counts of this clone. This chain links TRBV4-2 with TRBJ2-5; tentatively, D is TRBD1 (6 bases). The J call may be wrong; the DNA end is better matched by TRBJ2-7. This CDR3 contains 16 residues. Germline CDR1 LGHNA, CDR2 YNFKEQ. In DNA form, the CDR3 reads TGTGCCAGCAGCCAAGATTTACAGGACAGCGCGTCCGAGCAGTACTTC. It specifies CASSQDLQDSASEQYF.

There are a few counts of this clone. The gene calls are TRBV15 and TRBJ1-1; no clear D. The CDR3 has 16 amino acids. Deletions cut 2 bases from V and 0 bases from J, with 13 bases between. In germline, CDR1 is LNHNV, CDR2 YYDKDF (reference sequence). CDR3 coding DNA: TGTGCCACCAGCAGATCCACCGGGTTCATGAACACTGAAGCTTTCTTT. Translated: CATSRSTGFMNTEAFF.